This paragraph reports one T cell receptor (beta chain). The data belong to a study of Graves' ophthalmopathy and Graves' hyperthyroidism. In the study overall: Peripheral blood was obtained at first diagnosis, ahead of any treatment.

Trimming shortened V by 3 bases and J by 7 bases, and 12 bases separated the two germline ends. The CDR3 has 13 amino acids. Amplification of the TCR beta CDR3 regions used RNA transcripts (as template). Following a first-round RT-PCR that used HTBI primers, a second-round multiplex PCR was carried out. A single record per CDR3 protein comes from TCRdb applying MiXCR to the multiplex PCR reads. Among roughly 480,000 distinct CDR3 sequences listed, 13% to 15% were seen once. The receptor's source is a woman aged 25 to 39 with Graves' ophthalmopathy. The V gene is TRBV12-3 or TRBV12-4, the J gene TRBJ1-2; D is unresolved. Material for sequencing was blood. In nucleotides, the CDR3 is TGTGCCAGCAGTTTTACCTTTTTGGGTGGCTACACCTTC. Amino acids: CASSFTFLGGYTF.